This TCR beta chain is drawn from a study of blood T cell repertoires in COVID-19. Study information: Some COVID-19 samples were acute and others convalescent; all came from the United States, Italy and Spain. The cDNA or gDNA used as material had been derived from T cells, B-cell-depleted T cells, or PBMCs.

Study processing details: It was from reference gene primer amplification that nucleated cell counts were estimated. Clones were read by immunoSEQ multiplex PCR, and TCRdb kept only the in-frame ones, dropping some. V and J calls and clone size are those listed in that table; D and trimming were worked out from the DNA. This table has approximately 110,000 clones, around 89% appearing once. Germline V gene sequence: CDR1 SGHVS, CDR2 FNYEAQ. The CDR3 sequence is 18 residues long. Trimming cost V 2 bases and J 5 bases; bases outside gene matches: 13. The V gene is TRBV7-6, the J gene TRBJ2-3; 10 bases fit TRBD1. What was sequenced was peripheral blood. This TCR derives from a human donor in a cohort sampled during active COVID-19. The CDR3 here is CASSLMSGRDRGQDTQYF. The CDR3 coding sequence is TGTGCCAGCAGCTTAATGTCGGGTAGAGACAGGGGGCAAGATACGCAGTATTTT.